This note documents a single TCR beta chain sequence. The antigen is not known. The authors prepared UMI-labeled TRB cDNA libraries by 5' RACE. TCRdb reprocessed the 5' RACE reads and stores each CDR3 protein as one record, lacking DNA. Its listing shows around 63,000 distinct CDR3 sequences. This sample was included in a study of CXCR3-negative and CXCR3-positive naive CD8 T cells. Regarding the study as a whole: Naive cells that were CXCR3-positive had more hydrophobic TRB CDR3s (compared with CXCR3-negative naive cells). Naive subsets did not differ in surface CD5, and the authors estimated TCR strength using properties of the TRB CDR3. Memory CD8+ cells had much lower diversity, and both naive subsets had comparably high diversity.

Every individual CD8+ T cell subset underwent sorting in triplicate at 250,000 to 300,000 cells apiece. Definition of naive CD8+ T cells rested on a CD45RO-CCR7+CD27+CD95- profile. Per the germline V gene, CDR1 is MGHRA and CDR2 is YSYEKL. The CDR3 has 14 amino acids. J is TRBJ1-6 and V is TRBV4-1. The sample was naive CXCR3+ CD8+ T cells from blood. Documented subset: CD45RO-CCR7+CD27+CD95- naive CD8+ T cells expressing CXCR3 (TNR3+). The clonotype was recovered from a human donor in good health. Some clones in this sample may be carry-over from other donors' samples. CDR3: CASSQEAGNSPLHF.